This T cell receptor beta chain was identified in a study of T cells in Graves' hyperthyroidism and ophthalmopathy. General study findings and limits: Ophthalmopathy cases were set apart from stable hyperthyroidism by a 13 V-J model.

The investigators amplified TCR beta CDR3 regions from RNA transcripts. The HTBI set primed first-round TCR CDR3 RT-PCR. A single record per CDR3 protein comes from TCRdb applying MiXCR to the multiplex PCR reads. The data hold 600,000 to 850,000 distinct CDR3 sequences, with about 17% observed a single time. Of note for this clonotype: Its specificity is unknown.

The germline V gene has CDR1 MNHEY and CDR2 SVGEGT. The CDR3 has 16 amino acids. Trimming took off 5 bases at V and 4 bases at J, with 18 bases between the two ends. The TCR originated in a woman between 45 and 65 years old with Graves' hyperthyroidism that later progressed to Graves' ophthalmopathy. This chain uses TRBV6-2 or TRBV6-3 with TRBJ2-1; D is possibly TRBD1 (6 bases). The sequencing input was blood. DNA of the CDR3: TGTGCCAGCAGTCATCACCGGGACAAGATGTACAATGAGCAGTTCTTC. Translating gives CASSHHRDKMYNEQFF.